Below are 17 T cell receptor beta chains sequenced from a single sample in a study of T-cell reconstitution after alpha-beta-depleted transplantation in children. Preparation of the TCRbeta library involved a method that used unique molecular identifiers. Each CDR3 protein gets one entry after TCRdb re-called the PCR reads with MiXCR. The data hold about 980,000 distinct CDR3 sequences, with roughly 29% observed a single time. The starting material was PBMCs, mostly from graft donor cells, obtained 360 days after TCRalphabeta/CD19-depleted stem cell transplant. The receptor set was obtained from a boy in the first two years of life who had a stem cell transplant for SCID, so the T cells may come from the graft donor.

This clonotype has more than one count but fewer than ten. CDR3 nucleotide sequence: TGTGCCAGCAGCCCCTCCCTAGAGCAAGGCTTCTACACCTTC. Protein: CASSPSLEQGFYTF. The chain links TRBV7-9 to TRBJ1-2; no reliable D call. Germline V lookup: CDR1 SEHNR, CDR2 FQNEAQ (reference sequence). This CDR3 contains 14 residues. The V end was cut by 5 bases, the J end by 10 bases, with 20 bases between.

This clonotype showed up just a few times. The CDR3, as DNA: TGTGCCAGCAGCTTGGTCGGTAGCGGGGGAGAGACCCAGTACTTC. Protein: CASSLVGSGGETQYF. The chain combines TRBV5-5 with TRBJ2-5; 9 nucleotides match TRBD2. V dropped 0 bases and J dropped 4; count of bases not matched to a gene: 4. Germline-derived CDR1 and CDR2 are SGHKS and YYEKEE (reference sequence). This CDR3 has 15 amino acids. Filled out from reference TRBV5-5 and TRBJ2-5, the complete variable domain reads DAGVTQSPTHLIKTRGQQVTLRCSPISGHKSVSWYQQVLGQGPQFIFQYYEKEERGRGNFPDRFSARQFPNYSSELNVNALLLGDSALYLCASSLVGSGGETQYFGPGTRLLVL.

The chain carries TRBV12-3 or TRBV12-4 and TRBJ2-4, with TRBD1 matching 8 bases. This CDR3 comprises 15 residues. V dropped 7 bases and J dropped 0; count of bases not matched to a gene: 5. The CDR3 reads CASTVTGVAKNIQYF. The CDR3 DNA sequence: TGTGCCAGCACCGTGACAGGGGTAGCCAAAAACATTCAGTACTTC.

The rearrangement joins TRBV4-1 to TRBJ2-2; D may match TRBD1 or TRBD2 (6 bases each). Germline assignment: CDR1 MGHRA and CDR2 YSYEKL. CDR3 length equals 16 residues. V lost 3 bases, J lost 6 bases, and 17 bases lay in between. Here the CDR3 DNA reads TGCGCCAGCAGCCAGTTCGGGGGCTCCGGACCCGGGGAGCTGTTTTTT. It yields the protein CASSQFGGSGPGELFF.

This clonotype was recorded a few times. The CDR3 region is CSAPLRRGVYNEQFF. For the CDR3, the DNA is TGCAGTGCCCCTCTTCGGCGGGGAGTTTACAATGAGCAGTTCTTC. The V gene is TRBV20-1, the J gene TRBJ2-1; TRBD2 is a possible D gene (6 bases). Germline V gene sequence: CDR1 DFQATT, CDR2 SNEGSKA (reference sequence). The CDR3 is made up of 15 amino acids. The V end lost 6 bases, the J end lost 4 bases, and 19 bases lay between the germline ends.

V and J are TRBV30 and TRBJ2-5, with D perhaps matching TRBD1 (6 bases). CDR3 length: 13 residues. V was clipped by 2 bases and J by 3 bases, with 10 bases between them. Germline values: CDR1 GTSNPN, CDR2 SVGIG (reference sequence). The CDR3 loop reads CAWSRQEKETQYF. For the CDR3, the DNA is TGTGCCTGGAGTCGACAGGAGAAAGAGACCCAGTACTTC.

The sample holds a few counts of this clonotype. The chain joins TRBV20-1 to TRBJ2-1, with D maybe TRBD1 (5 bases). The CDR3 runs to 16 residues. V lost 6 bases and J lost 1, with 19 bases in between. Per the germline V gene, CDR1 is DFQATT and CDR2 is SNEGSKA (reference sequence). CDR3 DNA: TGCAGTGCCGCAGGACCCTGGGGCAGTTCCTACAATGAGCAGTTCTTC. This sequence encodes CSAAGPWGSSYNEQFF.

J is TRBJ2-1 and V is TRBV29-1; TRBD2 agrees at 7 bases. The CDR3 spans 16 residues. The V segment lost 4 bases and the J segment 6 bases; nucleotides outside the gene matches: 15. Germline values: CDR1 SQVTM, CDR2 ANQGSEA. CDR3 bases: TGCAGCGTTGTGCAGCGGGGACGTTGGTTAATCAATGAGCAGTTCTTC. As protein: CSVVQRGRWLINEQFF.

The chain carries TRBV6-5 and TRBJ2-1, with a possible D match to TRBD1 (5 bases). The V and J ends lost 1 base and 3 bases respectively, with 10 bases between them. From germline, CDR1 is MNHEY and CDR2 SVGAGI. The CDR3 is 15 residues long. The CDR3 DNA follows: TGTGCCAGCAGTTACTTTTTAGGGGACTACAATGAGCAGTTCTTC. Translated: CASSYFLGDYNEQFF.

The chain uses TRBV5-1 and TRBJ2-7; 7 nucleotides line up with TRBD1. The CDR3 totals 13 residues. Trimming took 1 base from V and 5 from J; bases not matched to a gene: 3. CDR1 and CDR2 from the germline V gene are SGHRS and YFSETQ. The CDR3 is CASSLRTGNEQYF. For the CDR3, the DNA is TGCGCCAGCAGCTTGCGGACAGGTAACGAGCAGTACTTC.

This clonotype was detected only a few times. The rearrangement links TRBV9 to TRBJ2-3; 10 nucleotides match TRBD2. The germline V gene encodes CDR1 SGDLS and CDR2 YYNGEE. V shed 3 bases and J 2 bases; nucleotides not matched to a gene: 6. This CDR3 is built from 16 residues. The CDR3: CASSAVAGGPTDTQYF. DNA for the CDR3: TGTGCCAGCAGCGCCGTAGCGGGGGGTCCCACAGATACGCAGTATTTT.

This clonotype has only a few counts. This sequence joins TRBV6-5 and TRBJ1-5, with a possible D match to TRBD1 (5 bases). CDR1 MNHEY and CDR2 SVGAGI come from the germline V gene. Trimming removed 2 bases at V and 5 bases at J, with 10 bases between. The CDR3 length is 14 residues. Here the CDR3 reads CASSYGQGHQPQHF. DNA for the CDR3: TGTGCCAGCAGTTACGGGCAGGGCCATCAGCCCCAGCATTTT.

This clonotype was detected a few times. V gene TRBV6-5 combines with J gene TRBJ2-1; 10 bases line up with TRBD2. Germline V gene data show CDR1 as MNHEY and CDR2 as SVGAGI. V lost 2 bases to trimming and J lost 8 bases; unmatched junction nucleotides: 6. This CDR3 is 15 amino acids long. CDR3 in amino acids: CASSYGAGGRDEQFF. Written as DNA, the CDR3 is TGTGCCAGCAGTTACGGAGCGGGGGGGAGGGATGAGCAGTTCTTC.

There are a few counts of this clonotype. The chain employs TRBV10-3 and TRBJ2-2; no firm D call. The CDR3 totals 12 residues. V lost 8 bases, J lost 1 base, and 5 bases lay in between. CDR1 and CDR2 (germline): ENHRY, SYGVKD. The CDR3 sequence is CAILRNTGELFF. CDR3 DNA sequence: TGTGCCATCCTTAGGAACACCGGGGAGCTGTTTTTT.

The chain couples TRBV18 to TRBJ2-1, with D tentatively TRBD1 or TRBD2 (5 bases each). The CDR3 is 15 amino acids. CDR1 is KGHSH and CDR2 is LQKENI in the germline V gene. V lost 3 bases and J 5 bases, leaving 14 bases between the germline ends. CDR3 loop: CASSPNWGYHNEQFF. The CDR3 DNA reads TGTGCCAGCTCACCGAACTGGGGGTACCACAATGAGCAGTTCTTC. The full variable domain, its missing parts supplied by reference TRBV18 and TRBJ2-1, is NAGVMQNPRHLVRRRGQEARLRCSPMKGHSHVYWYRQLPEEGLKFMVYLQKENIIDESGMPKERFSAEFPKEGPSILRIQQVVRGDSAAYFCASSPNWGYHNEQFFGPGTRLTVL.

The genes are TRBV20-1 and TRBJ2-3; possible D gene TRBD2, 5 bases. Deletions cut 0 bases from V and 0 bases from J, with 10 bases between. The CDR3 length is 15 residues. The germline V gene encodes CDR1 DFQATT and CDR2 SNEGSKA (reference sequence). This chain's CDR3 is CSARDLASSTDTQYF. The CDR3 bases are TGCAGTGCTAGAGACCTAGCTTCTAGCACAGATACGCAGTATTTT.

This chain links TRBV4-1 with TRBJ2-1; the D gene is possibly TRBD1 (5 bases). The CDR3 totals 13 residues. CDR1 is MGHRA, CDR2 YSYEKL, per germline. V shed 0 bases and J shed 10 bases, with 10 bases lying between them. CDR3 loop: CASSQEWGREQFF. The CDR3, as DNA: TGCGCCAGCAGCCAAGAATGGGGCAGGGAGCAGTTCTTC.